These T cell receptor beta chains were read from a single sample in a study of CD4+ T cells in melanoma. Some clones are missing from TCRdb's copy, which holds only in-frame ones; the method was immunoSEQ multiplex PCR. The table has about 54,000 clones, over 60% seen once. The sequenced material came from tumor tissue. All receptors derive from a human donor with melanoma. Each CDR3 is given with its conserved first and last residue. Each record gives: V gene, CDR3 length, D gene, clone size, J gene, CDR3 protein, CDR3 DNA. A D gene is named only where the DNA matches it firmly. Clone size appears in some rows only: once, few, many, or a class for an expanded clone.

v_call: TRBV14; cdr3_length: 11; d_call: -; clone_size: -; j_call: TRBJ2-1; cdr3_aa: CASSLGHEQFF; cdr3_nt: TGTGCCAGCAGCCTGGGGCATGAGCAGTTCTTC
v_call: TRBV27; cdr3_length: 16; d_call: -; clone_size: -; j_call: TRBJ1-1; cdr3_aa: CASSPNTYTMNTEAFF; cdr3_nt: TGTGCCAGCAGTCCTAACACGTACACCATGAACACTGAAGCTTTCTTT
v_call: TRBV5-1; cdr3_length: 13; d_call: -; clone_size: -; j_call: TRBJ1-4; cdr3_aa: CASSSGTDEKLFF; cdr3_nt: TGCGCCAGCAGCTCAGGGACGGATGAAAAACTGTTTTTT
v_call: TRBV2; cdr3_length: 19; d_call: -; clone_size: -; j_call: TRBJ2-1; cdr3_aa: CASSEVAGRYNLAYNEQFF; cdr3_nt: TGTGCCAGCAGTGAAGTGGCAGGCAGGTACAATCTAGCTTACAATGAGCAGTTCTTC
v_call: TRBV7-9; cdr3_length: 14; d_call: TRBD1; clone_size: medium-sized; j_call: TRBJ1-6; cdr3_aa: CASSATGRNSPLHF; cdr3_nt: TGTGCCAGCAGCGCGACAGGGCGAAATTCACCCCTCCACTTT
v_call: TRBV5-1; cdr3_length: 18; d_call: -; clone_size: few; j_call: TRBJ2-3; cdr3_aa: CASSLGEGGVLWTDTQYF; cdr3_nt: TGCGCCAGCAGCTTGGGAGAGGGTGGGGTCCTATGGACAGATACGCAGTATTTT
v_call: TRBV2; cdr3_length: 15; d_call: -; clone_size: -; j_call: TRBJ1-5; cdr3_aa: CASSPQGIGNQPQHF; cdr3_nt: TGTGCCAGCAGCCCACAGGGAATTGGCAATCAGCCCCAGCATTTT
v_call: TRBV11-2; cdr3_length: 15; d_call: -; clone_size: -; j_call: TRBJ1-2; cdr3_aa: CASSPQGLVPRGYTF; cdr3_nt: TGTGCCAGCAGCCCTCAGGGGCTTGTACCGAGGGGCTACACCTTC
v_call: TRBV7-9; cdr3_length: 14; d_call: TRBD2; clone_size: few; j_call: TRBJ2-7; cdr3_aa: CASSFSGDFYEQYF; cdr3_nt: TGTGCCAGCAGCTTTAGCGGGGACTTCTACGAGCAGTACTTC
v_call: TRBV2; cdr3_length: 14; d_call: -; clone_size: -; j_call: TRBJ2-1; cdr3_aa: CASSGRGPYNEQFF; cdr3_nt: TGTGCCAGCAGTGGGCGGGGGCCCTACAATGAGCAGTTCTTC
v_call: TRBV11-1; cdr3_length: 13; d_call: -; clone_size: once; j_call: TRBJ1-2; cdr3_aa: CASSLAGTYGYTF; cdr3_nt: TGTGCCAGCAGCTTAGCGGGGACCTATGGCTACACCTTC
v_call: TRBV30; cdr3_length: 14; d_call: -; clone_size: -; j_call: TRBJ1-2; cdr3_aa: CAWSRPDGSKGYTF; cdr3_nt: TGTGCCTGGAGTCGGCCGGACGGGAGTAAGGGCTACACCTTC
v_call: TRBV28; cdr3_length: 11; d_call: -; clone_size: -; j_call: TRBJ1-2; cdr3_aa: CAIVDYYGYTF; cdr3_nt: TGTGCCATAGTAGACTACTATGGCTACACCTTC
v_call: TRBV6-5; cdr3_length: 16; d_call: -; clone_size: -; j_call: TRBJ1-4; cdr3_aa: CASSYGQETTNEKLFF; cdr3_nt: TGTGCCAGCAGTTACGGGCAGGAGACAACTAATGAAAAACTGTTTTTT
v_call: TRBV5-1; cdr3_length: 15; d_call: TRBD1; clone_size: -; j_call: TRBJ2-3; cdr3_aa: CASSRGQVGTDTQYF; cdr3_nt: TGCGCCAGCAGCAGGGGACAGGTGGGCACAGATACGCAGTATTTT
v_call: TRBV6-5; cdr3_length: 15; d_call: TRBD1; clone_size: -; j_call: TRBJ2-2; cdr3_aa: CASSYRQGASGELFF; cdr3_nt: TGTGCCAGCAGTTACCGACAGGGGGCTAGTGGGGAGCTGTTTTTT
v_call: TRBV19; cdr3_length: 17; d_call: -; clone_size: -; j_call: TRBJ2-7; cdr3_aa: CASSISFYVPAGYEQYF; cdr3_nt: TGTGCCAGTAGTATCTCCTTTTACGTTCCGGCGGGCTACGAGCAGTACTTC
v_call: TRBV9; cdr3_length: 15; d_call: TRBD2; clone_size: once; j_call: TRBJ2-1; cdr3_aa: CASSKLAGAYNEQFF; cdr3_nt: TGTGCCAGCAGCAAACTAGCGGGGGCATACAATGAGCAGTTCTTC
v_call: TRBV11-1; cdr3_length: 16; d_call: TRBD1; clone_size: once; j_call: TRBJ1-3; cdr3_aa: CASSFPGQPEGNTIYF; cdr3_nt: TGTGCCAGCAGCTTCCCGGGACAGCCGGAGGGAAACACCATATATTTT
v_call: TRBV29-1; cdr3_length: 13; d_call: TRBD1; clone_size: -; j_call: TRBJ1-2; cdr3_aa: CSVWTGGLGGYTF; cdr3_nt: TGCAGCGTTTGGACAGGCGGTTTAGGGGGCTACACCTTC
v_call: TRBV5-4; cdr3_length: 15; d_call: -; clone_size: -; j_call: TRBJ2-3; cdr3_aa: CASSRGGLGTDTQYF; cdr3_nt: TGTGCCAGCAGCCGAGGTGGCCTTGGCACAGATACGCAGTATTTT
v_call: TRBV7-9; cdr3_length: 14; d_call: -; clone_size: -; j_call: TRBJ1-4; cdr3_aa: CASSPSAGGEKLFF; cdr3_nt: TGTGCCAGCAGCCCAAGCGCGGGGGGTGAAAAACTGTTTTTT
v_call: TRBV27; cdr3_length: 15; d_call: -; clone_size: -; j_call: TRBJ1-1; cdr3_aa: CASSSLGTGNTEAFF; cdr3_nt: TGTGCCAGCAGTTCTTTGGGGACGGGGAACACTGAAGCTTTCTTT
v_call: TRBV28; cdr3_length: 11; d_call: -; clone_size: once; j_call: TRBJ1-3; cdr3_aa: CASTLRDTIYF; cdr3_nt: TGTGCCAGCACCTTGAGGGACACCATATATTTT
v_call: TRBV4-1; cdr3_length: 15; d_call: TRBD1; clone_size: -; j_call: TRBJ1-1; cdr3_aa: CASSQPGQGSAEAFF; cdr3_nt: TGCGCCAGCAGCCAACCGGGACAGGGGTCAGCTGAAGCTTTCTTT
v_call: TRBV7-2; cdr3_length: 17; d_call: TRBD2; clone_size: many; j_call: TRBJ2-3; cdr3_aa: CASSLELWRGGTDTQYF; cdr3_nt: TGTGCCAGCAGCTTAGAGTTGTGGCGGGGGGGCACAGATACGCAGTATTTT
v_call: TRBV9; cdr3_length: 14; d_call: -; clone_size: -; j_call: TRBJ2-7; cdr3_aa: CASSPGQRLYEQYF; cdr3_nt: TGTGCCAGCAGCCCAGGGCAGAGGCTCTACGAGCAGTACTTC
v_call: TRBV5-6; cdr3_length: 13; d_call: TRBD1; clone_size: -; j_call: TRBJ1-5; cdr3_aa: CASSGQGDQPQHF; cdr3_nt: TGTGCCAGCAGCGGACAGGGGGATCAGCCCCAGCATTTT
v_call: TRBV20-1; cdr3_length: 11; d_call: -; clone_size: -; j_call: TRBJ2-3; cdr3_aa: CSAPSTDTQYF; cdr3_nt: TGCAGTGCTCCTTCAACAGATACGCAGTATTTT
v_call: TRBV2; cdr3_length: 14; d_call: -; clone_size: few; j_call: TRBJ1-2; cdr3_aa: CASSERALNYGYTF; cdr3_nt: TGTGCCAGCAGTGAAAGGGCCTTAAACTATGGCTACACCTTC
v_call: TRBV7-2; cdr3_length: 17; d_call: -; clone_size: -; j_call: TRBJ1-2; cdr3_aa: CASSPSGGAGYIYGYTF; cdr3_nt: TGTGCCAGCAGTCCTTCGGGGGGCGCCGGATATATATATGGCTACACCTTC
v_call: TRBV6-1; cdr3_length: 14; d_call: -; clone_size: -; j_call: TRBJ1-6; cdr3_aa: CASSQGGDRRPLHF; cdr3_nt: TGTGCCAGCAGTCAAGGCGGGGACCGGCGCCCCCTCCACTTT
v_call: TRBV7-2; cdr3_length: 15; d_call: -; clone_size: few; j_call: TRBJ1-5; cdr3_aa: CASSLGVELYQPQHF; cdr3_nt: TGTGCCAGCAGCTTAGGGGTGGAGTTATATCAGCCCCAGCATTTT
v_call: TRBV5-5; cdr3_length: 11; d_call: -; clone_size: many; j_call: TRBJ2-2; cdr3_aa: CASSFPGELFF; cdr3_nt: TGTGCCAGCAGCTTTCCCGGGGAGCTGTTTTTT
v_call: TRBV9; cdr3_length: 15; d_call: -; clone_size: -; j_call: TRBJ2-3; cdr3_aa: CASSSGGGAADTQYF; cdr3_nt: TGTGCCAGCAGCTCAGGGGGGGGCGCGGCAGATACGCAGTATTTT
v_call: TRBV7-2; cdr3_length: 15; d_call: -; clone_size: -; j_call: TRBJ2-2; cdr3_aa: CASSLDRVNTGELFF; cdr3_nt: TGTGCCAGCAGCTTAGACAGGGTAAACACCGGGGAGCTGTTTTTT
v_call: TRBV7-9; cdr3_length: 14; d_call: TRBD1; clone_size: -; j_call: TRBJ2-1; cdr3_aa: CASSRTGTGEEQFF; cdr3_nt: TGTGCCAGCAGTCGTACCGGGACAGGGGAAGAGCAGTTCTTC
v_call: TRBV5-8; cdr3_length: 13; d_call: -; clone_size: -; j_call: TRBJ1-2; cdr3_aa: CASSLEGVSRYTF; cdr3_nt: TGTGCCAGCAGCTTGGAAGGGGTATCGCGCTACACCTTC
v_call: TRBV4-1; cdr3_length: 15; d_call: -; clone_size: -; j_call: TRBJ1-5; cdr3_aa: CASSQESETDRPQHF; cdr3_nt: TGCGCCAGCAGCCAAGAGTCGGAGACCGACCGGCCCCAGCATTTT
v_call: TRBV27; cdr3_length: 16; d_call: -; clone_size: -; j_call: TRBJ1-1; cdr3_aa: CASSPQWGSGVTEAFF; cdr3_nt: TGTGCCAGCAGTCCACAATGGGGGTCTGGGGTCACTGAAGCTTTCTTT
v_call: TRBV6-5; cdr3_length: 15; d_call: -; clone_size: -; j_call: TRBJ1-2; cdr3_aa: CASSYIQGSSYGYTF; cdr3_nt: TGTGCCAGCAGTTACATTCAGGGTTCCAGCTATGGCTACACCTTC
v_call: TRBV5-5; cdr3_length: 15; d_call: -; clone_size: -; j_call: TRBJ1-1; cdr3_aa: CASSLEAQSKGEAFF; cdr3_nt: TGTGCCAGCAGCTTGGAGGCCCAGAGTAAGGGTGAAGCTTTCTTT
v_call: TRBV7-2; cdr3_length: 15; d_call: TRBD2; clone_size: many; j_call: TRBJ2-2; cdr3_aa: CASSLVRGARGELFF; cdr3_nt: TGTGCCAGCAGCTTAGTGCGGGGGGCGCGCGGGGAGCTGTTTTTT